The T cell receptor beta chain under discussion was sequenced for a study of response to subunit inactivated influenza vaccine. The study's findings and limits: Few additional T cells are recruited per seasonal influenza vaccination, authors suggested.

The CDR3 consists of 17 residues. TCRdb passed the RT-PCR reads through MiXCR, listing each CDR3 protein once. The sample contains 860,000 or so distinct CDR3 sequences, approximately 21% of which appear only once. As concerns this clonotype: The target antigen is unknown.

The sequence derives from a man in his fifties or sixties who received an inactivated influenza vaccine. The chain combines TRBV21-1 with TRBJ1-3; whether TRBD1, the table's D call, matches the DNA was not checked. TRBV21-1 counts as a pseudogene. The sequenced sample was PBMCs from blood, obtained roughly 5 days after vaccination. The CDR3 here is CASSSRDLRTSGNTIYF. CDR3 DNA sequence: TGTGCCAGCAGCTCCCGGGACCTTAGGACCTCTGGAAACACCATATATTTT.